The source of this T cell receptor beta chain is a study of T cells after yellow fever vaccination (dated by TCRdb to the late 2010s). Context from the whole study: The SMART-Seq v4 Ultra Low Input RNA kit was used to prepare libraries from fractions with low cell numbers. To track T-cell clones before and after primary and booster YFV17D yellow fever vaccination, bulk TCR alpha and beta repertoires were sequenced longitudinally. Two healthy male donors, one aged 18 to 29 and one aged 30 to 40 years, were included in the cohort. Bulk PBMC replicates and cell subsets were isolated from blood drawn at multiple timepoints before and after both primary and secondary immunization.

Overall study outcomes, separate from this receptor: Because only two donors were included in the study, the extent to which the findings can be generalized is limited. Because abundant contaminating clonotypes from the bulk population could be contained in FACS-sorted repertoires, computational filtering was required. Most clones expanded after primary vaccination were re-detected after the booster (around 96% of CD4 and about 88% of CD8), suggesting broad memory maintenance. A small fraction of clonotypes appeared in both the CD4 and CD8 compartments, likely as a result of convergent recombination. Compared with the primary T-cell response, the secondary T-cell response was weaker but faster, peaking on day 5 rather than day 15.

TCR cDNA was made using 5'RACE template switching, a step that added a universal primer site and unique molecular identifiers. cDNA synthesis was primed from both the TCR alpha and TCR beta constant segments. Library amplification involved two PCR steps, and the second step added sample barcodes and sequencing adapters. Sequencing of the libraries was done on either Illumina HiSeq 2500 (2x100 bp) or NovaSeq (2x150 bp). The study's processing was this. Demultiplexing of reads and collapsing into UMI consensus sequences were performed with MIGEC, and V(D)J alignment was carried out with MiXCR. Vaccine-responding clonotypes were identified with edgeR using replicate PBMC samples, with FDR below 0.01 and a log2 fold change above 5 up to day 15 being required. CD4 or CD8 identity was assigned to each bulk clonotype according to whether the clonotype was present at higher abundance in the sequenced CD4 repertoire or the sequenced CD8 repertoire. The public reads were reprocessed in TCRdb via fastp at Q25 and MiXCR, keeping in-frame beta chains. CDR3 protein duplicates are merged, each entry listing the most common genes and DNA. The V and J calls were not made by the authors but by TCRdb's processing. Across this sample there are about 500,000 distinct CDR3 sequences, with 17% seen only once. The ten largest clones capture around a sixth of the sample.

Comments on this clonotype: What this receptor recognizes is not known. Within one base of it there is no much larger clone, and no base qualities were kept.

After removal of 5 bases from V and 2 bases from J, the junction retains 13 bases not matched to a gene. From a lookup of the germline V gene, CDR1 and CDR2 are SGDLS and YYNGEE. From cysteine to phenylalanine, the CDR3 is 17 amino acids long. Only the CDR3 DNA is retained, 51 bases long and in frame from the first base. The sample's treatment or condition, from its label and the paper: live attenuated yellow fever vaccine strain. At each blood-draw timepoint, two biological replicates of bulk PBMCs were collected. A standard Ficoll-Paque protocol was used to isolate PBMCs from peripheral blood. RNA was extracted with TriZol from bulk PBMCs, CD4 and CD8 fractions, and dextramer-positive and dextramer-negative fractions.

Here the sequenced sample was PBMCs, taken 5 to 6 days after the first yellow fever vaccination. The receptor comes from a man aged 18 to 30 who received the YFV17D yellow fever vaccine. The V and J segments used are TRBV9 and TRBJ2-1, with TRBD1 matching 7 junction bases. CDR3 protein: CASSRSEGAAAYNEQFF. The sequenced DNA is TGTGCCAGCAGTAGGTCTGAGGGGGCCGCGGCCTACAATGAGCAGTTCTTC.